This T cell receptor beta chain was identified during a study of blood T cells in healthy people across ages. Staff drew approximately 9.1 milliliters of peripheral blood from each donor. The V gene's germline CDR1 is DFQATT and CDR2 SNEGSKA (reference sequence). CDR3 length: 12 residues. This clonotype was recorded at least ten times. It was with a sample-barcoded 5' primer and a J-beta primer mix that a second PCR of about 6 to 11 cycles was run. Every molecule of cDNA carried a tag from a template-switch adaptor with 12 random nucleotides. TCRdb redid the calling of the 5' RACE reads with MiXCR, one entry per CDR3 protein. The profile shows approximately 730,000 distinct CDR3 sequences, roughly 43% of them singletons.

The sample consisted of blood. The receptor's source is a woman between 55 and 75 years old in good health. The chain links TRBV20-1 to TRBJ2-5; 10 bases line up with TRBD1. The end of the DNA is better explained by TRBJ2-7, so the J call may be wrong. The CDR3 sequence: CSVGTGENEQYF. The CDR3 DNA is TGCAGTGTCGGGACAGGGGAAAACGAGCAGTACTTC.